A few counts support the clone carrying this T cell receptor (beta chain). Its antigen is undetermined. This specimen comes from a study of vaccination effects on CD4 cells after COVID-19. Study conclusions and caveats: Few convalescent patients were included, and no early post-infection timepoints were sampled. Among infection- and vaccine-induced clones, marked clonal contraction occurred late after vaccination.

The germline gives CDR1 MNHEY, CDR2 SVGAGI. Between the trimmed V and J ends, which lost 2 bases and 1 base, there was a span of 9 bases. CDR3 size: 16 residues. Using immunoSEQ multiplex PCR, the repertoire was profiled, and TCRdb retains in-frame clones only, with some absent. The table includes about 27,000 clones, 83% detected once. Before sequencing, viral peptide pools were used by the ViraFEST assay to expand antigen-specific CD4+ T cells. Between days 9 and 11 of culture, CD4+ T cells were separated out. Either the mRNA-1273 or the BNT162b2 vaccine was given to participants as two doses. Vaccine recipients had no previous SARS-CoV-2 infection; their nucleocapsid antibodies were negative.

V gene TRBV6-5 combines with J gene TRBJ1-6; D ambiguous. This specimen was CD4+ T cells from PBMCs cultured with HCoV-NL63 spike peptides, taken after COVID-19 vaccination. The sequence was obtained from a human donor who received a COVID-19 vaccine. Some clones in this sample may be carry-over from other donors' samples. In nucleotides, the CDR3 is TGTGCCAGCAGTTACCAGGCCAGGTCCTATAATTCACCCCTCCACTTT. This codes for CASSYQARSYNSPLHF.